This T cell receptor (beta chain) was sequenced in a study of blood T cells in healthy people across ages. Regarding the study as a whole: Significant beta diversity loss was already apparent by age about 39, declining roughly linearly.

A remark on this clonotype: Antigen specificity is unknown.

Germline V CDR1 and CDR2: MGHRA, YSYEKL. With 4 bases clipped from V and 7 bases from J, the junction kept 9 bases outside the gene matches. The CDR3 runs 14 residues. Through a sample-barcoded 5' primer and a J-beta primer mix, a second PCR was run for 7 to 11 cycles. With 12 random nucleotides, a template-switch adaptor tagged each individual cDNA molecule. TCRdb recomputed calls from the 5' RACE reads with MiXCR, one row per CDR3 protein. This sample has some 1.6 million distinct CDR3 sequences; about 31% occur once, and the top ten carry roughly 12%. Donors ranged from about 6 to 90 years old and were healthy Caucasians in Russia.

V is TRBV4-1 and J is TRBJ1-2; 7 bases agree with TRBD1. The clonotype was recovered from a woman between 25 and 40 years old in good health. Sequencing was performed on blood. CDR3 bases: TGCGCCAGCAGCCGGGAAGACAGGGCTGGTGGCTACACCTTC. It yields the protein CASSREDRAGGYTF.